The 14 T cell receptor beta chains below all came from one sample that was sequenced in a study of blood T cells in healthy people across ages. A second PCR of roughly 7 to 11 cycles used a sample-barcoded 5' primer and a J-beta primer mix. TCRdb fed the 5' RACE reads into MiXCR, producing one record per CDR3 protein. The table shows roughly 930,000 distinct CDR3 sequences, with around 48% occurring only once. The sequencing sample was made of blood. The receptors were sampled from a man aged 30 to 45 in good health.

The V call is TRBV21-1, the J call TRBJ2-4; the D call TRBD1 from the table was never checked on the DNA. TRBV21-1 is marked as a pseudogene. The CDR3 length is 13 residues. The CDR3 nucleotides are TGTGCCAGCACCCGACAGGTATCGGACATTCAGTACTTC. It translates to CASTRQVSDIQYF.

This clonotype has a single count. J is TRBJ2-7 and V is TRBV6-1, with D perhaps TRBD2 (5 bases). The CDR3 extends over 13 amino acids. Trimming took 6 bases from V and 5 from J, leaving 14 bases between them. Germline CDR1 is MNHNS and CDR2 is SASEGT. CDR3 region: CASSQLRVDEQYF. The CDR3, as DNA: TGTGCCAGCAGCCAATTGAGGGTGGACGAGCAGTACTTC.

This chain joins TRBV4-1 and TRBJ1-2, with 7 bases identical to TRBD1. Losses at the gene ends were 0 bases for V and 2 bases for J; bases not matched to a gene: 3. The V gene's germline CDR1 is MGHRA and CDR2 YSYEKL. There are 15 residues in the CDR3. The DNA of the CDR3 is TGCGCCAGCAGCCAAGATGGAGGGGGCAACTATGGCTACACCTTC. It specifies CASSQDGGGNYGYTF.

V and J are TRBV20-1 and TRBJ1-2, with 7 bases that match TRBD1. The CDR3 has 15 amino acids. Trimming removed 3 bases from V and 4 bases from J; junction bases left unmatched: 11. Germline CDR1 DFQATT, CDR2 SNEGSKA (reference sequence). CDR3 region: CSARPSGQVSYGYTF. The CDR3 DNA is TGCAGTGCTAGGCCCTCCGGACAGGTTTCCTATGGCTACACCTTC.

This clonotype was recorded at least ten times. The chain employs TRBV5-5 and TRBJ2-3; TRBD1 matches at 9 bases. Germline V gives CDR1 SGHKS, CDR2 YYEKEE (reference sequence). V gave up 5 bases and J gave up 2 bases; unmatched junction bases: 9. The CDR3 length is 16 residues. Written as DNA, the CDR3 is TGTGCCAGCAGGCATAGACAGGGGGTTAACACAGATACGCAGTATTTT. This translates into CASRHRQGVNTDTQYF. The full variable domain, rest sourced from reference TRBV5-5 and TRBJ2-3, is DAGVTQSPTHLIKTRGQQVTLRCSPISGHKSVSWYQQVLGQGPQFIFQYYEKEERGRGNFPDRFSARQFPNYSSELNVNALLLGDSALYLCASRHRQGVNTDTQYFGPGTRLTVL.

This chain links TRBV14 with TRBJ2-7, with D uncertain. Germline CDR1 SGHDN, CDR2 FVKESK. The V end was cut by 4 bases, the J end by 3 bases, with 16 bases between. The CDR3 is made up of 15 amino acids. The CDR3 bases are TGTGCCAGCAGCCTCCAAGCTTTTCCTCACTACGAGCAGTACTTC. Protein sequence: CASSLQAFPHYEQYF.

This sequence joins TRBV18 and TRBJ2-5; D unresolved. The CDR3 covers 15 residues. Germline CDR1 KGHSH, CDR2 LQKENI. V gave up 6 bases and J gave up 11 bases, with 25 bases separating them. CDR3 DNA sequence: TGTGCCAGCTCTCCGGCAGGCCAGCTGGGGAATGAGCAGTACTTC. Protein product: CASSPAGQLGNEQYF.

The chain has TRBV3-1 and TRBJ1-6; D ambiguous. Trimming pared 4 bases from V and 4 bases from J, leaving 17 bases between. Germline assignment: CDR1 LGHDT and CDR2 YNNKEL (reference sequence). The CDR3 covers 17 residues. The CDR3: CASSPLFTGGYNSPLHF. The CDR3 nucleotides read TGTGCCAGCAGCCCCCTCTTCACTGGTGGATATAATTCACCCCTCCACTTT.

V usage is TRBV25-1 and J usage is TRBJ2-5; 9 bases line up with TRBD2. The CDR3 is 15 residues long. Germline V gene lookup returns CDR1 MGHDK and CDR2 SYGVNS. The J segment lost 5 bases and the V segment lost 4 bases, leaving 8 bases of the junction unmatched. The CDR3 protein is CASSAVAGVRETQYF. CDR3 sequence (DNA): TGTGCCAGCAGTGCAGTAGCGGGAGTGAGGGAGACCCAGTACTTC.

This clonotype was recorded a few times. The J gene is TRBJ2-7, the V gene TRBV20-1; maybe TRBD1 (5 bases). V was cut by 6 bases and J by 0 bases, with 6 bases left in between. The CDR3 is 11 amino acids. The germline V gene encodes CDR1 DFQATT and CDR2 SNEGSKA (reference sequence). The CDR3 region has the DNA TGCAGTGCGGGGCTCTCCTACGAGCAGTACTTC. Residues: CSAGLSYEQYF.

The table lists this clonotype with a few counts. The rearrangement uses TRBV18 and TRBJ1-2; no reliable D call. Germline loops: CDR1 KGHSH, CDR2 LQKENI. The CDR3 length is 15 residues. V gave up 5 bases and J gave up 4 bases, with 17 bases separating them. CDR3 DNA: TGTGCCAGCTCAACCAGCCCAGGTGATATCTATGGCTACACCTTC. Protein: CASSTSPGDIYGYTF.

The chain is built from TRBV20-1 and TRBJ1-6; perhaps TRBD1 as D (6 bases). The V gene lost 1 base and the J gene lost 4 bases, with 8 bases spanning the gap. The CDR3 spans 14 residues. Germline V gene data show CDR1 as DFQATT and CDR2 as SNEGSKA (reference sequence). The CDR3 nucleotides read TGCAGTGCTAGAGTTCAGGGGTATAATTCACCCCTCCACTTT. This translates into CSARVQGYNSPLHF.

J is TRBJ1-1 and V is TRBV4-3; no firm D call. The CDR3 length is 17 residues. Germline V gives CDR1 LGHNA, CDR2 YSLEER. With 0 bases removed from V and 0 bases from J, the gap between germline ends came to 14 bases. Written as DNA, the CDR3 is TGCGCCAGCAGCCAAGATAGGCAGAACACCCTGAACACTGAAGCTTTCTTT. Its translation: CASSQDRQNTLNTEAFF.

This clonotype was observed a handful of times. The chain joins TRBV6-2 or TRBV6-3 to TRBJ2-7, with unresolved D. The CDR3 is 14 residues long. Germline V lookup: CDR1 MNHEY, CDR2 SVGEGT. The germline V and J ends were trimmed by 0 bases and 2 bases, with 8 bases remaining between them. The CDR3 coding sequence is TGTGCCAGCAGTTACTCTCAGCGTACCTACGAGCAGTACTTC. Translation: CASSYSQRTYEQYF.